This is a list of T cell receptor beta chains from one sample in a study of PD-1 blockade in classical Hodgkin lymphoma. The repertoire was sequenced with immunoSEQ multiplex PCR; TCRdb's copy has only in-frame clones and lacks some. The data show over 25,000 clones, 71% seen once. The starting material was peripheral blood mononuclear cells (PBMCs), obtained before the second cycle of nivolumab. The receptors come from a human donor with classical Hodgkin lymphoma. Each CDR3 is given without its conserved first and last residue.

cdr3_aa,v_call
AVSESIDEQY,TRBV10-3
ASSAPRTSGGNNEQF,TRBV6-1
ASSYGQGSEAF,TRBV6-6
ASSLTGADSYEQY,TRBV27
ASAVGGNPTGELF,TRBV7-2
ASSIDRSKTGGNGYT,TRBV19
ASSLAVGGVHNEQF,TRBV7-8
AISDVPGQGIDNEQF,TRBV10-3
ASSSQYIDEQY,TRBV19
AWSVSAYEQY,TRBV30
ASSQEGTGRLVDEKLF,TRBV4-2
ASHHNFSSYNSPLH,TRBV5-1
AGRQGGGEQY,TRBV6-1
ASRPPGRQHAYEQY,TRBV2
ASSLEGEHEQF,TRBV11-3
ASSPSRISGNTIY,TRBV18
ASSSRGTFNTGELF,TRBV7-2
ASSRQGRDTEAF,TRBV19
ASSLLAQGLDTQY,TRBV7-6
ASSFGGSTDTQY,TRBV7-8
ASSRDPPEQF,TRBV5-1
ASRPGTEADYGYT,TRBV6-5
AISESVDRGSYEQY,TRBV10-3
ASSPGLAGGPTTLETQY,TRBV9
ASSVQGSRQPQH,TRBV13
ASSQESGINYGYT,TRBV4-2
ATRPGQGTSYEQY,TRBV19
ASSRIYTDTQY,TRBV5-6
ASKGVTGGTQPQH,TRBV6-1
ASSPGQGAYEQY,TRBV9
ASGLVLTGESPYEQY,TRBV12-5
ASSFHDSDTGELF,TRBV7-8
ASSPYRDGLEQY,TRBV5-1
ASSLRESSYNEQF,TRBV7-3
ASSPTMGLDGYT,TRBV11-2
ASSEANRVSPLH,TRBV6-1
ASSSSTTDTQY,TRBV5-1
SVVEEDQGGYT,TRBV29-1
AISAGGDSNSGNTIY,TRBV10-3
ASSLAPGDYTYEQY,TRBV11-2
AISDSPAGDSPLH,TRBV10-3
ASSLDPYNEQF,TRBV27
ASSESPMNTEAF,TRBV25-1
ASSLGRAGQEKLF,TRBV5-4
SVGLRAGGEAF,TRBV29-1
ASRPGSSYNEQF,TRBV6-1
ASSGTTGSPSGANVLT,TRBV9
ASSLGQSNEKLF,TRBV5-1
ASSLGGIGDETQY,TRBV5-1
ASSKQGGYEQY,TRBV9
ASSLSWSTGYT,TRBV11-2
ASSGGRRGIDQPQH,TRBV28